One T cell receptor beta chain is described in this entry. In the authors' methods: From reference gene primer amplification, estimates of nucleated cell counts were derived. The repertoire was sequenced with immunoSEQ multiplex PCR; TCRdb's copy has only in-frame clones and lacks some. That table furnishes V, J and clone size, whereas the DNA furnished D and trimming. The sample records some 350,000 clones, around 88% being singletons. The sample belongs to a study of blood T cell repertoires in COVID-19. For the study at large: The United States, Italy and Spain were the sources of the acute and convalescent COVID-19 samples.

The germline V and J ends were trimmed by 8 bases and 5 bases, with 16 bases remaining between them. This CDR3 region has 14 residues. From germline, CDR1 is SGHTA and CDR2 FQGTGA. The source is a man aged 30-40 years with active or convalescent COVID-19. J is TRBJ2-1 and V is TRBV7-3; a possible D gene is TRBD1 (6 bases). Sequenced material: peripheral blood. The CDR3 loop is CASGSGHRNNEQFF. The CDR3 region has the DNA TGTGCCAGCGGTTCGGGACACAGGAACAATGAGCAGTTCTTC.